This T cell receptor (beta chain) stems from a study of shared clonotypes between healthy human individuals. Authors' methods: Junction-only sequences without quality scores came from ImmunoSEQ, so filtering differed. TCRdb keeps only in-frame clones here, not all; method: immunoSEQ multiplex PCR. V and J calls and clone size are as listed in that table; D and trimming were resolved from the DNA. The data show about 1.1 million clones, 75% to 85% seen once. Those who donated were healthy HIV-negative adults, with no recent acute infections or vaccinations reported. Study-level points and caveats: All-four-donor shared clonotypes had higher generation probabilities than non-shared clonotypes did. Inspection by rarefaction showed sorted-subset sequencing to be incomplete despite large depth.

A word on this clone: Its antigen is unidentified.

In germline, CDR1 is ENHRY, CDR2 SYGVKD. The CDR3 has 13 amino acids. Trimming took off 9 bases at V and 7 bases at J, with 13 bases between the two ends. The V and J genes are TRBV10-3 and TRBJ1-6; D is unclear. This sequence originates from a man between 18 and 29 years old in good health. Some clones in this sample may be carry-over from other donors' samples. The source material was memory CD4+ T cells from PBMCs. Subset in this sample: CD45RA-negative fraction. The DNA for the CDR3 is TGTGCCATTCAGCTCGAAGGGAATTCACCCCTCCACTTT. Translating it yields CAIQLEGNSPLHF.